These T cell receptor beta chains were read from a single sample in a study of T-cell memory formation after mild COVID-19. TCRdb called the 5' RACE reads again in MiXCR, with one record for every CDR3 protein. The sample lists about 110,000 distinct CDR3 sequences, over 13% occurring once. Sequencing was carried out using PBMCs or a T cell subset sorted from them (not recorded which). These receptors were collected from a man between 18 and 35 years old who had mild COVID-19 (a few samples of this study predate the infection). Cell type and time point are not known. Both conserved end residues are part of each CDR3. A D gene is named only where the DNA matches it firmly. The size field is filled for only some rows; it gives once, few, many or a size class.

d_gene	v_gene	j_gene	abundance	CDR3aa	CDR3nt
TRBD1	TRBV6-2/TRBV6-3	TRBJ1-1	many	CASSPGQGTEAFF	TGTGCCAGCAGCCCCGGACAGGGGACTGAAGCTTTCTTT
-	TRBV11-2	TRBJ2-5	few	CASSPPPGHITQETQYF	TGTGCCAGCAGCCCCCCACCGGGACACATAACCCAAGAGACCCAGTACTTC
TRBD2	TRBV19	TRBJ2-3	-	CASSIGGGSTDTQYF	TGTGCCAGTAGTATTGGCGGGGGAAGCACAGATACGCAGTATTTT
TRBD1	TRBV6-2/TRBV6-3	TRBJ2-2	many	CASRTGDTGELFF	TGTGCCAGCAGGACAGGGGACACCGGGGAGCTGTTTTTT
-	TRBV27	TRBJ2-7	few	CASRRGGTYEQYF	TGTGCCAGCAGGAGGGGGGGAACCTACGAGCAGTACTTC
TRBD2	TRBV7-9	TRBJ2-1	-	CASSLVGLAVGEQFF	TGTGCCAGCAGCTTGGTAGGACTAGCAGTCGGTGAGCAGTTCTTC
-	TRBV24-1	TRBJ2-5	-	CATSDAPVRRQETQYF	TGTGCCACCAGTGATGCCCCGGTTCGGAGACAAGAGACCCAGTACTTC
TRBD1	TRBV29-1	TRBJ2-7	few	CSVGQGTYEQYF	TGCAGCGTTGGACAGGGGACCTACGAGCAGTACTTC
TRBD1	TRBV5-1	TRBJ2-3	-	CASSLAATGSDTQYF	TGCGCCAGCAGCTTGGCTGCGACAGGGTCAGATACGCAGTATTTT
-	TRBV7-8	TRBJ1-6	-	CASSWASGDSPLHF	TGTGCCAGCAGCTGGGCCTCGGGAGATTCACCCCTCCACTTT